Each of the 26 T cell receptor beta chains below was sequenced from the same sample in a study of blood T cell repertoires in COVID-19 (dated by TCRdb to 2020 to 2021). To prepare the library, the immunoSEQ multiplex PCR assay was applied. TCRdb took this table from immuneACCESS and kept in-frame rearrangements with V and J called. Such tables lack part of the clones; where checked against another copy, unresolved V genes explain under half of the gap, and the rest is unexplained. Present in this sample are approximately 90,000 clones, around 75% of which were seen just once. The top ten hold nearly 25% of the sample. The specimen was peripheral blood. These receptor sequences come from a human donor in a cohort sampled during active COVID-19.

This rearrangement joins TRBV5-5 to TRBJ2-3; 10 bases fit TRBD2. The CDR3 consists of 16 residues. Germline V gene data show CDR1 as SGHKS and CDR2 as YYEKEE (reference sequence). With V trimmed by 1 base and J by 0 bases, 2 bases remained unmatched. CDR3 in amino acids: CASSLLAGASTDTQYF. CDR3 nucleotide sequence: TGTGCCAGCAGCTTGCTAGCGGGGGCTAGCACAGATACGCAGTATTTT.

CDR3 bases: TGTGCCAGCAGCGGAGCGAGGTATGGCTACACCTTC. Translated: CASSGARYGYTF. The rearrangement links TRBV2 to TRBJ1-2; D remains ambiguous. V lost 6 bases to trimming and J lost 5 bases, with 10 bases between them. CDR1 SNHLY and CDR2 FYNNEI come from the germline V gene. The CDR3 is made up of 12 amino acids.

The gene calls are TRBV28 and TRBJ1-1; 9 nucleotides align to TRBD1. V shed 3 bases, J shed 5 bases, and the junction held 4 bases outside the gene matches. Germline CDR1 MDHEN, CDR2 SYDVKM. The CDR3 is 14 amino acids. The CDR3, as DNA: TGTGCCAGCAGTTTGGGGGGACAGGGTACTGAAGCTTTCTTT. Residues: CASSLGGQGTEAFF. The full variable domain, with the rest looked up from reference TRBV28 and TRBJ1-1, is DVKVTQSSRYLVKRTGEKVFLECVQDMDHENMFWYRQDPGLGLRLIYFSYDVKMKEKGDIPEGYSVSREKKERFSLILESASTNQTSMYLCASSLGGQGTEAFFGQGTRLTVV.

V is TRBV7-2 and J is TRBJ1-2; TRBD1 matches 7 bases. Germline CDR1 and CDR2: SGHTA and FQGNSA. This CDR3 is built from 14 residues. The V segment lost 2 bases and the J segment 8 bases; nucleotides outside the gene matches: 8. CDR3 amino acids: CASSLPGQDRGYTF. CDR3 nucleotides: TGTGCCAGCAGCTTACCTGGACAGGACAGGGGCTACACCTTC. The whole variable domain, remainder taken from reference TRBV7-2 and TRBJ1-2, is GAGVSQSPSNKVTEKGKDVELRCDPISGHTALYWYRQSLGQGLEFLIYFQGNSAPDKSGLPSDRFSAERTGGSVSTLTIQRTQQEDSAVYLCASSLPGQDRGYTFGSGTRLTVV.

The rearrangement links TRBV6-2 or TRBV6-3 to TRBJ2-7, with TRBD2 identical over 7 bases. Germline V gene data show CDR1 as MNHEY and CDR2 as SVGEGT. V trimming: 5 bases; J trimming: 7 bases; junction bases outside the gene matches: 14. The CDR3 has 15 amino acids. CDR3 sequence reads: CASSPPRAGVDEQYF. CDR3 DNA: TGTGCCAGCAGTCCCCCCCGGGCGGGAGTGGATGAGCAGTACTTC.

The rearrangement uses TRBV28 and TRBJ1-1; 8 bases line up with TRBD1. Germline lookup yields CDR1 MDHEN and CDR2 SYDVKM. V trimming: 7 bases; J trimming: 8 bases; junction bases outside the gene matches: 9. The CDR3 runs 13 residues. CDR3 protein: CASTLPDRDEAFF. In nucleotides, the CDR3 is TGTGCCAGCACCCTCCCGGACAGGGACGAAGCTTTCTTT.

The chain uses TRBV11-1 and TRBJ2-5; 9 bases map to TRBD2. The CDR3 consists of 15 residues. V was pared by 0 bases and J by 5 bases, with 4 bases of the junction left unmatched. The germline gives CDR1 SGHAT, CDR2 FQDESV (reference sequence). The CDR3 loop reads CASSLAVAGVETQYF. The CDR3 nucleotides are TGTGCCAGCAGCTTAGCGGTAGCGGGAGTGGAGACCCAGTACTTC.

This chain joins TRBV4-2 and TRBJ2-2, with D perhaps matching TRBD1 (5 bases). Germline CDR1 is LGHNA and CDR2 is YNFKEQ. V lost 4 bases to trimming and J lost 2 bases, with 8 bases between them. The CDR3 consists of 14 residues. The CDR3 DNA reads TGTGCCAGCAGCCGAACAGGAAACACCGGGGAGCTGTTTTTT. As protein: CASSRTGNTGELFF.

V is TRBV5-1 and J is TRBJ2-7, with D unclear. CDR3 length equals 14 residues. Trimming took 1 base from V and 3 from J, leaving 11 bases between them. Germline loops: CDR1 SGHRS, CDR2 YFSETQ. The CDR3 loop reads CASSLLAGLYEQYF. The CDR3, as DNA: TGCGCCAGCAGCTTGTTGGCAGGCCTCTACGAGCAGTACTTC.

This chain uses TRBV18 with TRBJ2-5; TRBD2 matches at 14 bases. V gave up 2 bases and J gave up 2 bases; unmatched junction bases: 1. The CDR3 is 16 amino acids. From germline, CDR1 is KGHSH and CDR2 LQKENI. DNA of the CDR3: TGTGCCAGCTCACCATGGACTAGCGGGAGGCAAGAGACCCAGTACTTC. Translated, it gives CASSPWTSGRQETQYF.

This chain uses TRBV7-9 with TRBJ2-3; TRBD2 matches 9 bases. V trimming: 4 bases; J trimming: 2 bases; junction bases outside the gene matches: 4. Per the germline V gene, CDR1 is SEHNR and CDR2 is FQNEAQ (reference sequence). The CDR3 covers 15 residues. In DNA form, the CDR3 reads TGTGCCAGCAGCTCTTGGACTAGCGCCACAGATACGCAGTATTTT. Its translation is CASSSWTSATDTQYF.

V gene TRBV19 combines with J gene TRBJ1-1; no clear D. V was cut by 7 bases and J by 3 bases, with 18 bases left in between. This CDR3 has 15 amino acids. Germline loops: CDR1 LNHDA, CDR2 SQIVND (reference sequence). The CDR3: CASIWRRLGYTEAFF. In nucleotides, the CDR3 is TGTGCCAGTATTTGGAGGCGTCTGGGTTACACTGAAGCTTTCTTT.

This chain joins TRBV28 and TRBJ1-5; maybe TRBD1 (6 bases). This CDR3 has 14 amino acids. In germline, CDR1 is MDHEN, CDR2 SYDVKM. The V end was cut by 8 bases, the J end by 6 bases, with 17 bases between. The CDR3 nucleotides read TGTGCCAGCTGTGTTTCAGGGGTTGGTCAGCCCCAGCATTTT. Translation: CASCVSGVGQPQHF.

The chain recombines TRBV6-1 with TRBJ2-7, with a tentative D call TRBD1 (6 bases). V lost 0 bases, J lost 4 bases, and 13 bases lay in between. Germline lookup yields CDR1 MNHNS and CDR2 SASEGT. This CDR3 is 15 amino acids long. This CDR3 reads CASSEAGTTEYEQYF. For the CDR3, the DNA is TGTGCCAGCAGTGAAGCCGGGACAACGGAGTACGAGCAGTACTTC.

The V and J genes are TRBV19 and TRBJ2-7; TRBD1 matches 11 bases. CDR1 and CDR2 (germline): LNHDA, SQIVND (reference sequence). The CDR3 runs to 15 residues. J lost 7 bases, V lost 2 bases, and 7 bases had no gene match. The CDR3 protein is CASSISTGTGGEQYF. Here the CDR3 DNA reads TGTGCCAGTAGTATATCTACCGGGACAGGGGGTGAGCAGTACTTC.

CDR3 nucleotides: TGTGCCAGCAGCCTTGTCCCTCCTGGGGCCAACGTCCTGACTTTC. Protein product: CASSLVPPGANVLTF. The rearrangement joins TRBV5-6 to TRBJ2-6; D gene uncertain. Per germline, CDR1 SGHDT and CDR2 YYEEEE. CDR3 length: 15 residues. Trimming removed 4 bases from V and 2 bases from J, with 10 bases in between. The full variable domain, rest sourced from reference TRBV5-6 and TRBJ2-6, is DAGVTQSPTHLIKTRGQQVTLRCSPKSGHDTVSWYQQALGQGPQFIFQYYEEEERQRGNFPDRFSGHQFPNYSSELNVNALLLGDSALYLCASSLVPPGANVLTFGAGSRLTVL.

This rearrangement joins TRBV19 to TRBJ1-1; TRBD1 aligns across 7 bases. Germline V gene sequence: CDR1 LNHDA, CDR2 SQIVND (reference sequence). The junction had 3 bases not matched to a gene; V was cut back by 4 bases and J by 4 bases. The length of the CDR3 is 13 residues. The CDR3 here is CASSKQGSTEAFF. In DNA, the CDR3 is TGTGCCAGTAGTAAACAGGGGTCCACTGAAGCTTTCTTT. The full variable domain, with the rest looked up from reference TRBV19 and TRBJ1-1, is DGGITQSPKYLFRKEGQNVTLSCEQNLNHDAMYWYRQDPGQGLRLIYYSQIVNDFQKGDIAEGYSVSREKKESFPLTVTSAQKNPTAFYLCASSKQGSTEAFFGQGTRLTVV.

The genes are TRBV25-1 and TRBJ1-1; no clear D. The CDR3 spans 14 residues. V lost 3 bases and J 1 base, leaving 9 bases between the germline ends. Germline V CDR1 and CDR2: MGHDK, SYGVNS. CDR3 sequence: CASSDNAGNTEAFF. Here the CDR3 DNA reads TGTGCCAGCAGTGATAACGCGGGGAACACTGAAGCTTTCTTT.

The J gene is TRBJ2-7, the V gene TRBV6-2 or TRBV6-3; TRBD1 matches 8 bases. J was trimmed by 6 bases and V by 5 bases; bases with no gene match: 6. Per the germline V gene, CDR1 is MNHEY and CDR2 is SVGEGT. The CDR3 extends over 13 amino acids. The CDR3, as DNA: TGTGCCAGCAGTGTCGGACAGGGTCTCGAGCAGTACTTC. Protein: CASSVGQGLEQYF.

This clone showed up many times. The rearrangement uses TRBV5-4 and TRBJ2-3; weak D call: TRBD2 (6 bases). There are 14 residues in the CDR3. Trimming left V 6 bases short and J 1 base short, with 12 bases between. From germline, CDR1 is SGHNT and CDR2 YYREEE (reference sequence). The CDR3 DNA sequence: TGTGCCAGCACTTGGGAGGTGGGCACAGATACGCAGTATTTT. Translated, it gives CASTWEVGTDTQYF.

The gene calls are TRBV27 and TRBJ2-5, with D maybe TRBD1 (5 bases). V was trimmed by 3 bases and J by 5 bases, leaving 10 bases between them. The CDR3 spans 13 residues. CDR1 is MNHEY, CDR2 SMNVEV, per germline (reference sequence). The CDR3 nucleotides are TGTGCCAGCAGTTTTAGACAGACGGAGACCCAGTACTTC. It yields the protein CASSFRQTETQYF.

V is TRBV7-2 and J is TRBJ1-5; 11 nucleotides line up with TRBD1. The CDR3 totals 15 residues. Per the germline V gene, CDR1 is SGHTA and CDR2 is FQGNSA. V lost 0 bases and J lost 7; bases outside the gene matches: 2. For the CDR3, the DNA is TGTGCCAGCAGCTTAGCCTGGACAGGGGGCCAGCCCCAGCATTTT. This encodes CASSLAWTGGQPQHF.

The V and J genes are TRBV7-3 and TRBJ2-2; perhaps TRBD1 as D (5 bases). The CDR3 runs to 13 residues. Germline-derived CDR1 and CDR2 are SGHTA and FQGTGA. V lost 4 bases and J lost 5, with 8 bases in between. CDR3 in DNA: TGTGCCAGCAGCTCCTCAGGGACCGGGGAGCTGTTTTTT. The encoded protein is CASSSSGTGELFF.

V usage is TRBV4-2 and J usage is TRBJ2-7, with 9 bases identical to TRBD2. The CDR3 loop spans 17 amino acids. Germline-derived CDR1 and CDR2 are LGHNA and YNFKEQ. V dropped 4 bases and J dropped 6; count of bases not matched to a gene: 16. CDR3 sequence: CASSPTGGAGGPFEQYF. The CDR3 DNA is TGTGCCAGCAGCCCCACTGGTGGGGCGGGAGGGCCGTTCGAGCAGTACTTC.

V is TRBV29-1 and J is TRBJ2-5; a weak D match, TRBD2 (6 bases). The CDR3 is 15 residues long. Germline V lookup: CDR1 SQVTM, CDR2 ANQGSEA. The ends were cut back, 4 bases at V and 4 bases at J, with 19 bases in the middle. Here the CDR3 DNA reads TGCAGCGTTGCGGGGCAGGGAGGCTCGGGAGAGACCCAGTACTTC. Protein sequence: CSVAGQGGSGETQYF.

This rearrangement joins TRBV24-1 to TRBJ2-2; 14 bases align to TRBD2. This CDR3 is built from 19 residues. Germline V lookup: CDR1 KGHDR, CDR2 SFDVKD. Losses at the gene ends were 2 bases for V and 6 bases for J; bases not matched to a gene: 10. This chain's CDR3 is CATSDSRGLAGEAAGELFF. DNA of the CDR3: TGTGCCACCAGTGATTCCAGGGGACTAGCGGGAGAAGCGGCCGGGGAGCTGTTTTTT.